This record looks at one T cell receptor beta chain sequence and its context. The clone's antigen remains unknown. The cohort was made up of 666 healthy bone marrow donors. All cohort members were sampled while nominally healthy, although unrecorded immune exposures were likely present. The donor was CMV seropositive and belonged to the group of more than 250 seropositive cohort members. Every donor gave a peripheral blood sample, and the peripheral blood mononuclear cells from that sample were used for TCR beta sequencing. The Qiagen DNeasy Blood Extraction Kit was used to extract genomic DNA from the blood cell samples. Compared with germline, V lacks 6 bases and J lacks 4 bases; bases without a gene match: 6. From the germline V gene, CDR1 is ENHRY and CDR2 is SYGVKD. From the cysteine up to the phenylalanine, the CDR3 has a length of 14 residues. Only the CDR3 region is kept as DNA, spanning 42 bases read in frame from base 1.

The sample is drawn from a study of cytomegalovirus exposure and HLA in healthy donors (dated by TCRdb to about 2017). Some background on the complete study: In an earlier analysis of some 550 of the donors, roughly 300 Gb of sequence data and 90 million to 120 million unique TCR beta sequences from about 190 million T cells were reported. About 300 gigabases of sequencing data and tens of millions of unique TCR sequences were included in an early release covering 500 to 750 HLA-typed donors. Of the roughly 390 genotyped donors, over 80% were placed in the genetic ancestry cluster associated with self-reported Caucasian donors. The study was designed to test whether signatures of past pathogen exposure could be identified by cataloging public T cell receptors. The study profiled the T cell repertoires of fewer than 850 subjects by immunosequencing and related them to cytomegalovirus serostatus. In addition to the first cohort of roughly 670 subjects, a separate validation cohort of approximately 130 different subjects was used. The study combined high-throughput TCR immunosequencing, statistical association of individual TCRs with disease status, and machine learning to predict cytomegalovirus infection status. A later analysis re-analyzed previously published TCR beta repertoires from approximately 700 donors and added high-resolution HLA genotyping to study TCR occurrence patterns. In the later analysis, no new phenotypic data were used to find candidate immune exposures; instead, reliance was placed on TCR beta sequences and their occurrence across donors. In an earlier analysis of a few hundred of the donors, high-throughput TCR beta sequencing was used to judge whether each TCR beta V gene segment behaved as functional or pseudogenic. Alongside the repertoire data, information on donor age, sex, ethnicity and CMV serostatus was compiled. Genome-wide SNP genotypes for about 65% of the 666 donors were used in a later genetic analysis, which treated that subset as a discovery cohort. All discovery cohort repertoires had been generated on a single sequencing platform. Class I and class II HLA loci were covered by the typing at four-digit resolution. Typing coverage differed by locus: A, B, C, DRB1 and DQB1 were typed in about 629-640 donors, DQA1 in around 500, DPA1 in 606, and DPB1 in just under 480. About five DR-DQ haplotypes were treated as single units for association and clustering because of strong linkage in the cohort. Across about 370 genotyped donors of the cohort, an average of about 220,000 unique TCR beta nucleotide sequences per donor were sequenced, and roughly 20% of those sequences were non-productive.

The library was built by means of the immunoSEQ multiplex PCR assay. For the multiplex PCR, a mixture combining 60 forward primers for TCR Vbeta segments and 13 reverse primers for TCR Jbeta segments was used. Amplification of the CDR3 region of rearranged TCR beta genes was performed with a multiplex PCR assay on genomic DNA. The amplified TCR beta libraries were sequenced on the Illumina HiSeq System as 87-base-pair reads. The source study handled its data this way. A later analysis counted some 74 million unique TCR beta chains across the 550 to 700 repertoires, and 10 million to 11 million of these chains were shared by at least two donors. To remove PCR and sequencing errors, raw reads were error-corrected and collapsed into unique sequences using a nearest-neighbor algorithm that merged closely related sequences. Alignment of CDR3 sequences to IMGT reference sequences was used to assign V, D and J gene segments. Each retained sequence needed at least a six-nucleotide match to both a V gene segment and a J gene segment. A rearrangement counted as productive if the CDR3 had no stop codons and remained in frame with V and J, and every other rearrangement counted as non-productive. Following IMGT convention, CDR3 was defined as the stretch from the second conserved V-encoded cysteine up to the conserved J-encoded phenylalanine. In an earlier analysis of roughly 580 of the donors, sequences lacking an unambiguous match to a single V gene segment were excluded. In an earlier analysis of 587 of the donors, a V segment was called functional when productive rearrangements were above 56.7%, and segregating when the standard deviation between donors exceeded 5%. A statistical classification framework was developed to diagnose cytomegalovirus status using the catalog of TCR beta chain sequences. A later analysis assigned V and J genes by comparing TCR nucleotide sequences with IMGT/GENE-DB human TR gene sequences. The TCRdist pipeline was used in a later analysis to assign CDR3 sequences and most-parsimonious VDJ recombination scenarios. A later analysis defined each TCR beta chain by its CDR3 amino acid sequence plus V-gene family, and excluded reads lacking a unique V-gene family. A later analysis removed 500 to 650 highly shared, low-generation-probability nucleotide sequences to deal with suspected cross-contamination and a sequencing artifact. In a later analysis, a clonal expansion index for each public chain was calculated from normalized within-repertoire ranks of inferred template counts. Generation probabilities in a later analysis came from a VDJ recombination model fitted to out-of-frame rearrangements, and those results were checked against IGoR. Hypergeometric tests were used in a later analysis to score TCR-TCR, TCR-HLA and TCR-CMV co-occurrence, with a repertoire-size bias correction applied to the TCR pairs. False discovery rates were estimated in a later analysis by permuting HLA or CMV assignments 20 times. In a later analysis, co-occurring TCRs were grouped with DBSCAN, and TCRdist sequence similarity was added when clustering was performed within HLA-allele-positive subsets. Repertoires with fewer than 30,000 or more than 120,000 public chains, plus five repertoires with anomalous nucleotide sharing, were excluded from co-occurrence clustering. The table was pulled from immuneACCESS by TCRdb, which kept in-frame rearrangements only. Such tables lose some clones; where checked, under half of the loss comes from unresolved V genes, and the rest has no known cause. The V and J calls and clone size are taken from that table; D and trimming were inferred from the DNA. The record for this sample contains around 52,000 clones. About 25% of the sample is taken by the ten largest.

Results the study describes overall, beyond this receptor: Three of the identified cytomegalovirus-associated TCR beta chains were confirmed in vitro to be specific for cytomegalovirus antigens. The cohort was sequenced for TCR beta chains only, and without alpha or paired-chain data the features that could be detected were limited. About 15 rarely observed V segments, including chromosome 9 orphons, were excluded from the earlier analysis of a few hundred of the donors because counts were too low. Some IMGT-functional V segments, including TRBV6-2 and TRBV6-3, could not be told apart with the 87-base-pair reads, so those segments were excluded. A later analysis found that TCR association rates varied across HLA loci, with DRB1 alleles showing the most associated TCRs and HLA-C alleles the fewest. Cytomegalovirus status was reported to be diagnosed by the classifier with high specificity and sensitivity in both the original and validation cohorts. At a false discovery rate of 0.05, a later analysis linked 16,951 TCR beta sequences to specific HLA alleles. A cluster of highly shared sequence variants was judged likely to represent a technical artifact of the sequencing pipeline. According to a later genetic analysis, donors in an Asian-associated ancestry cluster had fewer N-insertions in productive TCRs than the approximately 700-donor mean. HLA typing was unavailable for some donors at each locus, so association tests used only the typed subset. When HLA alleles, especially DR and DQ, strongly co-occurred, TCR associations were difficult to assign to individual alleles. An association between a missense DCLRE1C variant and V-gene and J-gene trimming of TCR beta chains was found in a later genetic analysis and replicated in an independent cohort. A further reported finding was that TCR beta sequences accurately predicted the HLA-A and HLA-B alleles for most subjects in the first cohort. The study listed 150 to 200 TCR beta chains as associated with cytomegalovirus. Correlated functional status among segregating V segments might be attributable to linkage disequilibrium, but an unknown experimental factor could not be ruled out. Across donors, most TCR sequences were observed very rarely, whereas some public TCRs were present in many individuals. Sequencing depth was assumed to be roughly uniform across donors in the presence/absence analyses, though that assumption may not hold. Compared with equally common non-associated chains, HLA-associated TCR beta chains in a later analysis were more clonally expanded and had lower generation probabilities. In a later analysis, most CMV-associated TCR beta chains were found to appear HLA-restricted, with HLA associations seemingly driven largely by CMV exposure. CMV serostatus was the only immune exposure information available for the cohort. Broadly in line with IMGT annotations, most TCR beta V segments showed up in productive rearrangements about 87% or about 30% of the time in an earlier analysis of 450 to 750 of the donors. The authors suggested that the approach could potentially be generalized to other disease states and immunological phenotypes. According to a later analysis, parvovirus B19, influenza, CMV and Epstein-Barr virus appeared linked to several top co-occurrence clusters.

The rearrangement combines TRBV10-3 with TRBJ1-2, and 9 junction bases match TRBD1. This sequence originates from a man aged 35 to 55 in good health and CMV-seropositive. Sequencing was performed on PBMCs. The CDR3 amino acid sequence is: CAISPGQGPYGYTF. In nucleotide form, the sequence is TGTGCCATCAGCCCGGGACAGGGTCCCTATGGCTACACCTTC.